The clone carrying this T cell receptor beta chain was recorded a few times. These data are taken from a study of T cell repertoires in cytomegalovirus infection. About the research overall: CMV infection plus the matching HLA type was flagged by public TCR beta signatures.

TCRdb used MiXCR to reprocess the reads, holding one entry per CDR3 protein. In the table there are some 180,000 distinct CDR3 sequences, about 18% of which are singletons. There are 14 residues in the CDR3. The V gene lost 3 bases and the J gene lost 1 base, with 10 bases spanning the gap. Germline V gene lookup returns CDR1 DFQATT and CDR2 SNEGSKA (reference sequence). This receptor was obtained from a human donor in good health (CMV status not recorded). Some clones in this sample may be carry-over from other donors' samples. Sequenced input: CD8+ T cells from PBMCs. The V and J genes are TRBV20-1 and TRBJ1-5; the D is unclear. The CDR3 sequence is CSASSDNSNQPQHF. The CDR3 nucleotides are TGCAGTGCTAGTAGCGATAACAGCAATCAGCCCCAGCATTTT.